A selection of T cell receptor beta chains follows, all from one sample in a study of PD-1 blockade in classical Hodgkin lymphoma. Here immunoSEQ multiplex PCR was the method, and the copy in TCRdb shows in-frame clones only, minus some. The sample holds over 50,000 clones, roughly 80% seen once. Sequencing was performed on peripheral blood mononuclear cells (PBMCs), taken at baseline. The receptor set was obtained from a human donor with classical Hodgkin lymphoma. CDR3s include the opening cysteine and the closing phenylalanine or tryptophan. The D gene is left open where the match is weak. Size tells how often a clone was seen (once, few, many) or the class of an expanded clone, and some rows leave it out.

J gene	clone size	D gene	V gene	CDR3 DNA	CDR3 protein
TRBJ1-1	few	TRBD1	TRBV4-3	TGCGCCAGCAGCCAAGTTGTAGGGGGCTGGAACACTGAAGCTTTCTTT	CASSQVVGGWNTEAFF
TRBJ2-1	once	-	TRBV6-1	TGTGCCAGCAGTGTTGCCGACGGAAGCTCCTACAATGAGCAGTTCTTC	CASSVADGSSYNEQFF
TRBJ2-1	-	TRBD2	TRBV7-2	TGTGCCAGCAGCCGCCTCCGACTAGCCCTAAGCTACAATGAGCAGTTCTTC	CASSRLRLALSYNEQFF
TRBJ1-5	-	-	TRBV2	TGTGCCAGCAGCGACGGTAAAGGTACCGTTTTCAATCAGCCCCAGCATTTT	CASSDGKGTVFNQPQHF
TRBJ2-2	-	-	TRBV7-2	TGTGCCAGCAGCTTCAGTGGGGGAGCGAACACCGGGGAGCTGTTTTTT	CASSFSGGANTGELFF
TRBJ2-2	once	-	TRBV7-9	TGTGCCAGCAGCACCCTCTTCGGGGATCGGTCCAACACCGGGGAGCTGTTTTTT	CASSTLFGDRSNTGELFF
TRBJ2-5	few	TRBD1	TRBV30	TGTGCCTGGAGTGTACAGGGGGAGACCCAGTACTTC	CAWSVQGETQYF
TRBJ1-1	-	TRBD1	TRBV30	TGTGCCTGGAGTACCAGCGGACAGGGCCATCTCGCTTTCTTT	CAWSTSGQGHLAFF
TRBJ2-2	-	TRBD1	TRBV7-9	TGTGCCATCTCTACAGGGGCGACGAACACCGGGGAGCTGTTTTTT	CAISTGATNTGELFF
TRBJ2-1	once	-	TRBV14	TGTGCCAGCAGCCCCGTCCTCTCCTACAATGAGCAGTTCTTC	CASSPVLSYNEQFF
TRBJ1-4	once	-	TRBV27	TGTGCCAGCAGGGTTTCAAGGGCAACTAATGAAAAACTGTTTTTT	CASRVSRATNEKLFF
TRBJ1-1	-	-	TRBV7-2	TGTGCCAGCACCGGACAGAACTTAAACACTGAAGCTTTCTTT	CASTGQNLNTEAFF
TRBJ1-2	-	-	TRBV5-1	TGCGCCAGCAGCGCAGTGGGTAACTATGGCTACACCTTC	CASSAVGNYGYTF
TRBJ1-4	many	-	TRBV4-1	TGCGCCAGCAGCGGTACCATGCTAAATGAAAAACTGTTTTTT	CASSGTMLNEKLFF
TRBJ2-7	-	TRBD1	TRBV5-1	TGCGCCAGCAGCTCGACAGGGACAACCTACGAGCAGTACTTC	CASSSTGTTYEQYF
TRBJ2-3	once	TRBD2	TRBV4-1	TGCGCCAGCAGCCAAGACCGGGAGGGGGAAGATACGCAGTATTTT	CASSQDREGEDTQYF
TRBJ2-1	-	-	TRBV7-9	TGTGCCAGCAGCTGGCCTGGGGGCTACAATGAGCAGTTCTTC	CASSWPGGYNEQFF
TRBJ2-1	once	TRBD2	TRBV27	TGTGCCAGCAGTTTCTCTGGTGCGGGAGACCCCTTTGATCCGTTCTTC	CASSFSGAGDPFDPFF
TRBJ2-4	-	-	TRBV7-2	TGTGCCAGCAGCCTCAGTCGAGCGGGAGCCAAAAACATTCAGTACTTC	CASSLSRAGAKNIQYF
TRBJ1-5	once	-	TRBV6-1	TGTGCCAGCAGTTTAGGACATCTAGGCAATCAGCCCCAGCATTTT	CASSLGHLGNQPQHF
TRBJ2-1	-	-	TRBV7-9	TGTGCCAGCAGCTTAGTCGCTCCCCACAATGAGCAGTTCTTC	CASSLVAPHNEQFF
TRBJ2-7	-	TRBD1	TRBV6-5	TGTGCCAGCAGTCCCCCGGGACAGGGGCTCTACGAGCAGTACTTC	CASSPPGQGLYEQYF
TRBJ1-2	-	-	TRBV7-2	TGTGCCAGCCTCCCAATGGGGGGTAACTATGGCTACACCTTC	CASLPMGGNYGYTF
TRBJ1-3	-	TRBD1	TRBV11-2	TGTGCCAGCAGCGACAGGGGGTCTGGAAACACCATATATTTT	CASSDRGSGNTIYF
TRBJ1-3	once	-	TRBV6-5	TGTGCCAGCAGTCCCATGGAGTCTGGAAACACCATATATTTT	CASSPMESGNTIYF
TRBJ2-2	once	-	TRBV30	TGTGCCTGGAGCGGGATCTATATAGCCGGGGAGCTGTTTTTT	CAWSGIYIAGELFF
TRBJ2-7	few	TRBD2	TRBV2	TGTGCCAGCACCCAGGGAGCTAGCGGGAGTCGGGAGCAGTACTTC	CASTQGASGSREQYF
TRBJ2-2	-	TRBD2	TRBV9	TGTGCCAGCAGCGTCACTAGCGGGACGGGGGAGCTGTTTTTT	CASSVTSGTGELFF
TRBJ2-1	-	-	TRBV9	TGTGCCTCCGCCCCAGGTTACGGTATCAATGAGCAGTTCTTC	CASAPGYGINEQFF
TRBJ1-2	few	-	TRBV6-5	TGTGCCAGCAGTCCCGGGGGGAGAACGGTGGAAGGCTACACCTTC	CASSPGGRTVEGYTF
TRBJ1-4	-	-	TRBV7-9	TGTGCCAGCAGCGTGGGACAAATTGCAACTAATGAAAAACTGTTTTTT	CASSVGQIATNEKLFF
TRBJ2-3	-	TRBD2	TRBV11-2	TGTGTCAGCGCCCTCCTAGCGGGAGGGCCAGATACGCAGTATTTT	CVSALLAGGPDTQYF
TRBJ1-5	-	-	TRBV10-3	TGTGCCATCAGTGAGTCCCCGGCCGGGGACCTGAATCAGCCCCAGCATTTT	CAISESPAGDLNQPQHF
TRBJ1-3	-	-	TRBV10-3	TGTGCCATCACTAGGGAGAGTGGAAACACCATATATTTT	CAITRESGNTIYF
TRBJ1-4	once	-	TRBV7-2	TGTGCCAGCAGCTTAGGAGAGGGGGTAGGAGAAAAACTGTTTTTT	CASSLGEGVGEKLFF
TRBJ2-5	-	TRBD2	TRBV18	TGTGCCAGCTCACCAATGGCTAGCGGAGGGGAGACCCAGTACTTC	CASSPMASGGETQYF
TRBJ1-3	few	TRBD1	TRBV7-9	TGTGCCAGCAGCTTAAAGGGGGCTCCTCCGTATGGAAACACCATATATTTT	CASSLKGAPPYGNTIYF
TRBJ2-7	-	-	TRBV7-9	TGTGCCAGCTGCGAAGGACATTCCTACGAGCAGTACTTC	CASCEGHSYEQYF
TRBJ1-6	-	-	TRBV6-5	TGTGCCAGCAGTTCTAGTATACACATGGACCATTCACCCCTCCACTTT	CASSSSIHMDHSPLHF
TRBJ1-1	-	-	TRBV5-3	TGTGCCAGAAGCTTGGGTGCTTTCTTT	CARSLGAFF
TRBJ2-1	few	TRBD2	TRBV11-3	TGTGCCAGCAGCATTAGCGGGAGGGCCAGTAATGAGCAGTTCTTC	CASSISGRASNEQFF
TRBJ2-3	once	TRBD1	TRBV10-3	TGTGCCATCAAGGGACAGGTTAGCACAGATACGCAGTATTTT	CAIKGQVSTDTQYF
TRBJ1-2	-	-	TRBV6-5	TGTGCCAGCACCCCGGGCCTGGGGTATGGCTACACCTTC	CASTPGLGYGYTF
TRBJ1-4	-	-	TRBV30	TGTGCCTGGAGTGTCAAGGGGTGGTCTTCTAATGAAAAACTGTTTTTT	CAWSVKGWSSNEKLFF
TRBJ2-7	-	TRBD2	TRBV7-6	TGTGCCAGCAGCGACCTCCTTCTAGCGGGAGGGCTCTACGAGCAGTACTTC	CASSDLLLAGGLYEQYF
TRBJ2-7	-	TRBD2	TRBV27	TGTGCCAGCAGTTTATCGTGGCGGGAGGCCTACGAGCAGTACTTC	CASSLSWREAYEQYF
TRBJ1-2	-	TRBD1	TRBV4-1	TGCGCCAGCAGCCAAGTTGTTCACAGGGGGCGCGACTATGGCTACACCTTC	CASSQVVHRGRDYGYTF
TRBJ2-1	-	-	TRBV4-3	TGCGCCAGCAGCCAAGGGCCTGGGCGGGATCAGTTCTTC	CASSQGPGRDQFF
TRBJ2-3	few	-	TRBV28	TGTGCCAGCTTGCGGGGAGCTACAGATACGCAGTATTTT	CASLRGATDTQYF
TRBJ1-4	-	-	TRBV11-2	TGTGCCAGCAGCTTAGTAATCCGATTGTCGAGTGAAAAACTGTTTTTT	CASSLVIRLSSEKLFF
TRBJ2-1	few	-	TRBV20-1	TGCAGTGCTAGGGACTTCAATGAGCAGTTCTTC	CSARDFNEQFF
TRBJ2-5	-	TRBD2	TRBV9	TGTGCCAGCAGCGTAAGGGACGGACTAGGAGAGACCCAGTACTTC	CASSVRDGLGETQYF
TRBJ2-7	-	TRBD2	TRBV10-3	TGTGCCATCGGTGGACAGACTAGCGGATCCTACGAGCAGTACTTC	CAIGGQTSGSYEQYF
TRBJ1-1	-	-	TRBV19	TGTGCCAGTAGTATAGATTTGGCAGGGGTCACTGAAGCTTTCTTT	CASSIDLAGVTEAFF
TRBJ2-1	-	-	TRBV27	TGTGCCAGCAGTCCAGGGACCTTCAATGAGCAGTTCTTC	CASSPGTFNEQFF
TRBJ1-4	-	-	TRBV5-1	TGCGCCAGCAGCTGGTATGGTGAAAAACTGTTTTTT	CASSWYGEKLFF
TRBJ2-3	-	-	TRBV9	TGTGCCAGCAGCGTAGCTGGGGAACCAGATACGCAGTATTTT	CASSVAGEPDTQYF
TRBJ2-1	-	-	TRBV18	TGTGCCAGCTCACACGACGGGGGCGGAACCTACAATGAGCAGTTCTTC	CASSHDGGGTYNEQFF